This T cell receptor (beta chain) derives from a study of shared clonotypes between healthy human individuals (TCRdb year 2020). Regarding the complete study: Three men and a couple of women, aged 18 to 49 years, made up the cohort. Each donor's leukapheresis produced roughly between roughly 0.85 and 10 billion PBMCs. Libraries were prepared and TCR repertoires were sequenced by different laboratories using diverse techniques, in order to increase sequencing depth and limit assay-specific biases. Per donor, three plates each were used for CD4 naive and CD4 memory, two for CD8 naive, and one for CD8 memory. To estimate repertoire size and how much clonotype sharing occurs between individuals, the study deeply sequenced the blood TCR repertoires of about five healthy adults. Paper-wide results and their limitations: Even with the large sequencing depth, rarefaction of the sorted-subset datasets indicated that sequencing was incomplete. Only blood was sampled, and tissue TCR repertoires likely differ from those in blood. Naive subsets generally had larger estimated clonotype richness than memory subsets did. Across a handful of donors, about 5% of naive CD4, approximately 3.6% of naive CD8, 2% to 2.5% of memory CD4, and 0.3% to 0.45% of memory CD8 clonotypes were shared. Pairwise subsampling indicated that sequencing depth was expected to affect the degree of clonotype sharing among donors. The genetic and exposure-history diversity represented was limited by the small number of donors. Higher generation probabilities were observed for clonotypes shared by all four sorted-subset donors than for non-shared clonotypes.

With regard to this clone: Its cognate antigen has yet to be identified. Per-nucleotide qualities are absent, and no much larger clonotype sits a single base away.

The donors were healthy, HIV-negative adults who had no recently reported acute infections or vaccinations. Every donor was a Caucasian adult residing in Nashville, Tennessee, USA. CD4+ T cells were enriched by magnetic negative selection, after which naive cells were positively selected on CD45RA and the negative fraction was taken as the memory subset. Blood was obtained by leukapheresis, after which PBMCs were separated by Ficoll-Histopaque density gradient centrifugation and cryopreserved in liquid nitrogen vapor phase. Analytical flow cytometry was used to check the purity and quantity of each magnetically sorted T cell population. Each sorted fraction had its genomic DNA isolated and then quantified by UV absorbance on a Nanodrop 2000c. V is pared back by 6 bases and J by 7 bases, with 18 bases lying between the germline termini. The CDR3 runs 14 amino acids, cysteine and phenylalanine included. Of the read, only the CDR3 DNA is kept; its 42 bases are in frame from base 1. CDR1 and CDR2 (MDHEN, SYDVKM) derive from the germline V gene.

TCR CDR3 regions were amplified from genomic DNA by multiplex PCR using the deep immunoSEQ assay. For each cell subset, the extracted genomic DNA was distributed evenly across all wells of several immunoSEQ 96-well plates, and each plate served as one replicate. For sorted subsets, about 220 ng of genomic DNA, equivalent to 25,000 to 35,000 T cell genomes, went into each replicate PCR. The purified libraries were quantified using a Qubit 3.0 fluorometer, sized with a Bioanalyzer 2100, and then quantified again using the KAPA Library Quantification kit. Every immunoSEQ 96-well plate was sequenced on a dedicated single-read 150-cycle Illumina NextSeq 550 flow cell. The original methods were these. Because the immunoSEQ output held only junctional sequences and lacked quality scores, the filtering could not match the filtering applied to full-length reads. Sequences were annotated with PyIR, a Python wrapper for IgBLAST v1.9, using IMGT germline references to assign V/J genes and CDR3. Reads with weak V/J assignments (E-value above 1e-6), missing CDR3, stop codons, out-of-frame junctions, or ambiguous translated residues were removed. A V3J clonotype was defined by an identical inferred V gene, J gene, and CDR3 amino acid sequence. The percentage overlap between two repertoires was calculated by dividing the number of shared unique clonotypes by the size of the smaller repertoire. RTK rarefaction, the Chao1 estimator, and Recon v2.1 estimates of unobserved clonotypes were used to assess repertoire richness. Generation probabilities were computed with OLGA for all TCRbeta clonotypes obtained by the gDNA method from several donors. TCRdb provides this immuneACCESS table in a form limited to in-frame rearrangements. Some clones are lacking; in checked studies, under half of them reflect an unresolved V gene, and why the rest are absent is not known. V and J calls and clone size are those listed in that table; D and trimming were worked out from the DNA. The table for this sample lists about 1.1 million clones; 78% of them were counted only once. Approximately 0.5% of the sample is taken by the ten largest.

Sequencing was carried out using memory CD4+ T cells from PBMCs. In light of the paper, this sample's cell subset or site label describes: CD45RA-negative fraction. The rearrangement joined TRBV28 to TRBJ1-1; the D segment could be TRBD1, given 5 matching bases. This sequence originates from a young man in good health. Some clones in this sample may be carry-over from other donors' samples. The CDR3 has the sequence CASRAINWGDEAFF. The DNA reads TGTGCCAGCAGGGCTATAAATTGGGGCGATGAAGCTTTCTTT.